This is a list of T cell receptor beta chains from one sample in a study of molecular identifiers for immune sequencing clone quantification. TCRdb re-derived calls from the PCR reads in MiXCR, one entry per CDR3 protein. The sample consists of approximately 320,000 distinct CDR3 sequences, roughly a quarter of them appearing once. The sequencing input was naive CD8+ T cells from blood, with Jurkat cell RNA spiked in. These receptors all stem from a human donor in good health. Some libraries in this study had Jurkat cell RNA spiked in. Each CDR3 is given with its conserved first and last residue. Fields, in order: V gene, J gene, CDR3 length, clone size, D gene, CDR3 DNA, CDR3 protein. The D gene is left open where the match is weak. Where a row states a size, it is once, few, many or the class of an expanded clone; other rows omit it.

TRBV28	TRBJ2-7	15	many	NA	TGTGCCAGCAGTTTTGGGACTGCTTTATCCTACGAGCAGTACTTC	CASSFGTALSYEQYF
TRBV12-3/TRBV12-4	TRBJ2-5	13	NA	NA	TGTGCCAGCAGTTTAATGGCAGTGGAGACCCAGTACTTC	CASSLMAVETQYF
TRBV6-2/TRBV6-3	TRBJ1-1	16	few	TRBD1	TGTGCCAGCAGCGCCCACAGGGGAGGTTGGAACACTGAAGCTTTCTTT	CASSAHRGGWNTEAFF
TRBV28	TRBJ2-5	15	few	TRBD1	TGTGCCAGCAGGCCAACGACAGGGCCCCAAGAGACCCAGTACTTC	CASRPTTGPQETQYF
TRBV2	TRBJ2-7	14	few	TRBD2	TGTGCCAGCGCTACGTCTAGCGGGGCCTACGAGCAGTACTTC	CASATSSGAYEQYF
TRBV9	TRBJ2-7	14	few	TRBD2	TGTGCCAGCAGCCCTACGACTAGCGTCTACGAGCAGTACTTC	CASSPTTSVYEQYF
TRBV29-1	TRBJ2-2	12	NA	NA	TGCAGCGTTGTAGGATTTCACGGGGGGCTGTTTTTT	CSVVGFHGGLFF
TRBV10-3	TRBJ2-1	14	NA	TRBD2	TGTGCCATCAGTGCAGGGACTAGCGGGCCAGAGCAGTTCTTC	CAISAGTSGPEQFF
TRBV4-3	TRBJ2-2	17	NA	NA	TGCGCCAGCAGCCAAGTTTTGGAGGGAGACGATGGCGGGGAGCTGTTTTTT	CASSQVLEGDDGGELFF
TRBV14	TRBJ2-5	15	few	NA	TGTGCCAGCAGCCAAGTAGGTCTAGACCAAGAGACCCAGTACTTC	CASSQVGLDQETQYF
TRBV7-2	TRBJ2-7	16	many	TRBD2	TGTGCCAGCAGCTTAGTACTAGCGGGAGCCAATGCCGAGCAGTACTTC	CASSLVLAGANAEQYF
TRBV7-9	TRBJ1-1	17	NA	TRBD1	TGTGCCAGCAGCACCCCCCAGGGGGACACCCGGTGGACTGAAGCTTTCTTT	CASSTPQGDTRWTEAFF
TRBV27	TRBJ2-7	14	many	TRBD2	TGTGCCAGCTATGACCGACTAGCACCCTACGAGCAGTACTTC	CASYDRLAPYEQYF
TRBV19	TRBJ2-2	13	few	NA	TGTGCCAGTCGCCTCGGGAGTTCCGGGGAGCTGTTTTTT	CASRLGSSGELFF
TRBV10-2	TRBJ2-7	14	NA	NA	TGCGCCAGCAGTGAGTTAGCCGGGGTTATCGGGCAGTACTTC	CASSELAGVIGQYF
TRBV20-1	TRBJ1-6	13	NA	NA	TGCAGTGCTAGGGGCAGGGGTGGTTCACCCCTCCACTTT	CSARGRGGSPLHF
TRBV6-5	TRBJ1-1	12	few	TRBD1	TGTGCCAGCAGCGTCAGGGGGACTGAAGCTTTCTTT	CASSVRGTEAFF
TRBV2	TRBJ2-3	16	few	NA	TGTGCCAGCAGTGAGAGGGAGGAACCTAGCACAGATACGCAGTATTTT	CASSEREEPSTDTQYF
TRBV7-9	TRBJ2-3	15	few	NA	TGTGCCAGCAGCTCGTTCGGGCTAGGCCCAGATACGCAGTATTTT	CASSSFGLGPDTQYF
TRBV7-6	TRBJ2-5	11	NA	NA	TGTGCCAGCGGCGGGAAGGAGGCCCAGTACTTC	CASGGKEAQYF
TRBV20-1	TRBJ2-3	17	once	NA	TGCAGTGCTAGAGAAGAGGCGGTAGCGGCTAGCACAGATACGCAGTATTTT	CSAREEAVAASTDTQYF
TRBV19	TRBJ1-1	14	few	NA	TGTGCCAGTAGTTGGGGGTCACCAAACACTGAAGCTTTCTTT	CASSWGSPNTEAFF
TRBV9	TRBJ2-2	15	many	NA	TGTGCCAGCAGCGCCGCCGGGAAAAACACCGGGGAGCTGTTTTTT	CASSAAGKNTGELFF
TRBV5-4	TRBJ2-5	14	NA	NA	TGTGCCAGCAGCCCCCAGGGGCAGAAAGAGACCCAGTACTTC	CASSPQGQKETQYF
TRBV4-1	TRBJ2-1	16	NA	TRBD2	TGCGCCAGCAGCCAAGGTACTAGCGGGAGAGACAATGAGCAGTTCTTC	CASSQGTSGRDNEQFF
TRBV7-8	TRBJ2-1	14	few	NA	TGTGCCAGCTTCCGGGGTCTCGGGAGCAATGAGCAGTTCTTC	CASFRGLGSNEQFF
TRBV4-3	TRBJ2-7	14	NA	NA	TGCGCCAGCAGCCAGGGAGCTAGCTTCTACGGGCAGTACTTC	CASSQGASFYGQYF
TRBV7-8	TRBJ1-1	15	few	TRBD1	TGTGCCAGCAGCTTAGGGACAGGTTTGGGCACTGAAGCTTTCTTT	CASSLGTGLGTEAFF
TRBV7-9	TRBJ1-1	15	few	NA	TGTGCCAGCAGCTTAATACAGGGAAAGAACACTGAAGCTTTCTTT	CASSLIQGKNTEAFF
TRBV5-5	TRBJ2-1	13	many	NA	TGTGCCAGCAGCTTTGGAGCCGAGATGGAGCAGTTCTTC	CASSFGAEMEQFF
TRBV29-1	TRBJ2-3	18	many	NA	TGCAGCGTTGAAGATCTCTTTGTTAGCGGAACTAGCACAGATACGCAGTATTTT	CSVEDLFVSGTSTDTQYF
TRBV4-1	TRBJ1-1	16	many	NA	TGCGCCAGCAGCCACCAGCCTGACAGAGGTAACACTGAAGCTTTCTTT	CASSHQPDRGNTEAFF
TRBV28	TRBJ1-2	14	NA	TRBD1	TGTGCCAGCAGGAAGGGACAGCTGGACTATGGCTACACCTTC	CASRKGQLDYGYTF
TRBV7-9	TRBJ1-1	14	NA	NA	TGTGCCAGCAGCCCAAACGAGGTGAACACTGAAGCTTTCTTT	CASSPNEVNTEAFF
TRBV7-9	TRBJ2-2	16	few	TRBD2	TGTGCCAGCAGCTTTAATCAAGCGGGGGGATCCGGGGAGCTGTTTTTT	CASSFNQAGGSGELFF
TRBV6-2/TRBV6-3	TRBJ2-7	15	NA	TRBD1	TGTGCCAGCAGGTATACTCCGGGACAGTCCTACGAGCAGTACTTC	CASRYTPGQSYEQYF
TRBV27	TRBJ2-5	12	many	NA	TGTGCCAGCGGCCTAACCCCGGAGACCCAGTACTTC	CASGLTPETQYF
TRBV5-1	TRBJ2-1	15	few	NA	TGCGCCAGCAGCTGGTCCGGAAACGAATACAATGAGCAGTTCTTC	CASSWSGNEYNEQFF
TRBV29-1	TRBJ1-1	13	NA	TRBD1	TGCAGCGTCTACGACGGGACAGGGTACGGAGCTTGCTTT	CSVYDGTGYGACF
TRBV11-2	TRBJ2-1	17	NA	NA	TGTGCCAGCAGCTTACTACCCGGGACAAACCTCAGGGGTGAGCAGTTCTTC	CASSLLPGTNLRGEQFF
TRBV7-8	TRBJ2-1	12	many	NA	TGTGCCAGCAGCTTAGGAGACAATGAGCAGTTCTTC	CASSLGDNEQFF
TRBV12-3/TRBV12-4	TRBJ1-1	16	many	NA	TGTGCCAGCAGTGTACGGACCGAAGGCAACAGCACTGAAGCTTTCTTT	CASSVRTEGNSTEAFF
TRBV28	TRBJ2-5	17	many	NA	TGTGCCAGCAGTCCCACCCCTGCGGGACGGTCCTCGGGTGCCCAGTACTTC	CASSPTPAGRSSGAQYF
TRBV5-1	TRBJ2-7	16	NA	TRBD2	TGCGCCAGCAGCTTGTACGCACTAGCGGCCGGAGGTGAGCAGTACTTC	CASSLYALAAGGEQYF
TRBV7-9	TRBJ2-1	15	many	NA	TGTGCCAGCAGCTCAAGGACCAGCACCTACAATGAGCAGTTCTTC	CASSSRTSTYNEQFF
TRBV7-9	TRBJ2-2	12	NA	NA	TGTGCCAGCAGCCAAGCGACCGGGGAGCTGTTTTTT	CASSQATGELFF
TRBV25-1	TRBJ2-1	16	few	NA	TGTGCCAGCAGTGTCCATCTTTATAGGTGGAGCGATGAGCAGTTCTTC	CASSVHLYRWSDEQFF
TRBV5-6	TRBJ2-3	15	many	NA	TGTGCCAGCAGCTTGGTTCCCTCGAGAGCAGATACGCAGTATTTT	CASSLVPSRADTQYF
TRBV5-8	TRBJ2-7	12	NA	TRBD1	TGTGCCAGCCGGGACAGACCCTACGAGCAGTACTTC	CASRDRPYEQYF
TRBV28	TRBJ2-3	17	many	TRBD2	TGTGCCAGCAGTTTATTCTTCTCCGGGAGGGAAACAGATACGCAGTATTTT	CASSLFFSGRETDTQYF
TRBV4-3	TRBJ2-3	17	many	TRBD1	TGCGCCAGCAGCCTCTTCCTTATTGGGACAGAGGGAGATACGCAGTATTTT	CASSLFLIGTEGDTQYF
TRBV9	TRBJ1-1	13	few	NA	TGTGCCAGCAGCATAGAGTTCAACACTGAAGCTTTCTTT	CASSIEFNTEAFF
TRBV19	TRBJ1-1	16	NA	NA	TGTGCCAGTAGTCCGCGACGGGGAAAGCCGAACACTGAAGCTCTCTTT	CASSPRRGKPNTEALF
TRBV13	TRBJ2-7	14	few	NA	TGTGCCAGCAGCTCCAGGGGAAGGGGGGACGAGCAGTACTTC	CASSSRGRGDEQYF